This record concerns one TCR beta chain sequence. What it recognizes is unknown. Replicate PCRs run on sorted subsets employed 150 to 250 ng DNA, some 33,000 T cell genomes. TCRdb's copy holds only in-frame clones and misses some; the assay was immunoSEQ multiplex PCR. Of millions of clones listed, approximately 93% were seen once; the top ten hold under 0.45%. The record originates from a study of shared clonotypes between healthy human individuals. Looking at the study overall: There were three CD4 naive, three CD4 memory, two CD8 naive and one CD8 memory plates per donor.

Whole-study findings and limits: Four donors held about 5% of naive CD4 clonotypes in common.

The CDR3 runs to 17 residues. Per the germline V gene, CDR1 is WNHNN and CDR2 is SYGVQD (reference sequence). With 3 bases removed from V and 5 bases from J, the gap between germline ends came to 22 bases. Partitioning of CD4+ cells yielded a CD45RA+ naive subset and a CD45RA-negative memory subset. V usage is TRBV10-1 and J usage is TRBJ1-1; D gene uncertain. The sequencing input was naive CD4+ T cells from PBMCs. Subset: CD45RA+ positively selected. The TCR was taken from a young man in good health. Some clones in this sample may be carry-over from other donors' samples. The CDR3: CASSDPTPGWGKTEAFF. The CDR3 DNA follows: TGCGCCAGCAGTGACCCCACCCCGGGTTGGGGAAAAACTGAAGCTTTCTTT.